The entry that follows covers one TCR beta chain sequence. The data originate from a study of cytomegalovirus exposure and HLA in healthy donors. The repertoire was sequenced with immunoSEQ multiplex PCR; TCRdb's copy has only in-frame clones and lacks some. The sample has some 170,000 clones; roughly 86% are singletons. CDR1 and CDR2 (germline): SGHVS, FNYEAQ. Trimming took 1 base from V and 7 from J; bases not matched to a gene: 10. CDR3 length: 16 residues. The receptor's source is a man between 25 and 39 years old in good health and CMV-seropositive. What was sequenced was PBMCs. This chain joins TRBV7-6 and TRBJ1-2, with TRBD1 matching over 9 bases. This chain's CDR3 is CASSLETGGRSRGYTF. The CDR3 DNA reads TGTGCCAGCAGCTTAGAGACAGGGGGGAGAAGTCGTGGCTACACCTTC.